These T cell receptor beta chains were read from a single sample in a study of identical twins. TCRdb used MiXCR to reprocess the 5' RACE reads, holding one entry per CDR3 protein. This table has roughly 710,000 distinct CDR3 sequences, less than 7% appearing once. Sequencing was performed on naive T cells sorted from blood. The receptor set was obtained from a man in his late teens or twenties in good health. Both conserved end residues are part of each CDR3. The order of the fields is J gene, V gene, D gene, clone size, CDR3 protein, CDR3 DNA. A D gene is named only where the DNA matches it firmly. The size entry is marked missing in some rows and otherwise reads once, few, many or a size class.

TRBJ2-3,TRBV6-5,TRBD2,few,CASSHSLAGGPKRLQYF,TGTGCCAGCAGTCACTCACTAGCGGGAGGGCCAAAGAGATTGCAGTATTTT
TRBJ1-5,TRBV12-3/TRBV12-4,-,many,CASSFDSLSNQPQHF,TGTGCCAGCAGTTTCGACAGTCTGAGCAATCAGCCCCAGCATTTT
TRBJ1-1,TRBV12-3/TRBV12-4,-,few,CASSPRVQGEAFF,TGTGCCAGCAGCCCGAGGGTACAGGGTGAAGCTTTCTTT
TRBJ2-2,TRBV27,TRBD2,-,CASSHRPGLAVAGELFF,TGTGCCAGCAGCCACAGACCGGGACTAGCGGTCGCCGGGGAGCTGTTTTTT
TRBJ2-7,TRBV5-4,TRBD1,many,CASSLEGQGSYEQYF,TGTGCCAGCAGCTTGGAGGGACAGGGTTCCTACGAGCAGTACTTC
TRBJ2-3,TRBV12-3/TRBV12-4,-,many,CASSSPARTDTQYF,TGTGCCAGCAGTTCGCCGGCCCGCACAGATACGCAGTATTTT
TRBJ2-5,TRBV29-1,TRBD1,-,CSVDGTGSFQETQYF,TGCAGCGTTGACGGGACAGGGAGTTTCCAAGAGACCCAGTACTTC
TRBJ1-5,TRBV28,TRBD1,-,CASSLPTLDEGALLNQPQHF,TGTGCCAGCAGTTTACCGACATTAGATGAGGGGGCCCTACTCAATCAGCCCCAGCATTTT
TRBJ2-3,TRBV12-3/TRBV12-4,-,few,CASQIDTQYF,TGTGCCAGCCAAATAGATACGCAGTATTTT
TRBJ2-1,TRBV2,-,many,CASSVGPREQFF,TGTGCCAGCAGTGTAGGCCCTAGGGAGCAGTTCTTC
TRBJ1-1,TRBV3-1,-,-,CASSQSGLNTEAFF,TGTGCCAGCAGCCAGTCAGGGTTGAACACTGAAGCTTTCTTT
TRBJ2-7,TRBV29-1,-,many,CSVVLGTLYEQYF,TGCAGCGTTGTCTTGGGGACGTTATACGAGCAGTACTTC
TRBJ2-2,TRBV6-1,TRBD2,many,CASSARLAGTGELFF,TGTGCCAGCAGTGCAAGACTAGCAGGCACCGGGGAGCTGTTTTTT
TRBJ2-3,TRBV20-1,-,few,CSANGVSSDWTDTQYF,TGCAGTGCCAACGGCGTGTCTAGCGATTGGACAGATACGCAGTATTTT
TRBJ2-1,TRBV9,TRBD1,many,CASSIEQGAPYNEQFF,TGTGCCAGCAGCATAGAACAGGGGGCCCCCTACAATGAGCAGTTCTTC
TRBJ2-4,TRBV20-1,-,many,CSASGAKNIQYF,TGCAGTGCTAGTGGGGCCAAAAACATTCAGTACTTC
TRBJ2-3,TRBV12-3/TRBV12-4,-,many,CASSSPGLSTDTQYF,TGTGCCAGCAGTTCGCCGGGACTTAGCACAGATACGCAGTATTTT
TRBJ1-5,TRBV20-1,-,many,CSAPGEGNNQPQHF,TGCAGTGCCCCTGGTGAGGGGAACAATCAGCCCCAGCATTTT
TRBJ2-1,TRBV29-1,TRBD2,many,CSAEAGVNVGQFF,TGCAGCGCAGAAGCGGGAGTTAATGTCGGGCAGTTCTTC
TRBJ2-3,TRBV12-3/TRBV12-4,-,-,CASSLKAGSTDTQYF,TGTGCCAGCAGTTTAAAAGCGGGTAGCACAGATACGCAGTATTTT
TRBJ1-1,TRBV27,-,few,CASSSRDGKAFF,TGTGCCAGCAGTTCTCGGGACGGTAAAGCTTTCTTT
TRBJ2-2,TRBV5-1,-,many,CASSLEQNTGELFF,TGCGCCAGCAGCTTGGAACAGAACACCGGGGAGCTGTTTTTT
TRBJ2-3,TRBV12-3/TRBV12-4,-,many,CASSLLGAGRTDTQYF,TGTGCCAGCAGCCTTCTCGGGGCGGGCCGCACAGATACGCAGTATTTT
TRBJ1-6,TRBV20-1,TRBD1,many,CSARVFPVTGVGSPLHF,TGCAGTGCTAGAGTCTTTCCCGTGACAGGGGTGGGGTCACCCCTCCACTTT
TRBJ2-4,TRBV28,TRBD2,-,CASSFRNLAGTKNIQYF,TGTGCCAGCAGTTTTCGTAATCTAGCGGGAACCAAAAACATTCAGTACTTC
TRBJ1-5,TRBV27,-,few,CASSPKRYGRPQHF,TGTGCCAGCAGCCCAAAAAGGTACGGACGGCCCCAGCATTTT
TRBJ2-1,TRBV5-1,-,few,CASRLRGNNEQFF,TGCGCCAGTAGACTCCGGGGAAACAATGAGCAGTTCTTC
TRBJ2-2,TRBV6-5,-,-,CASSYQTYTGELFF,TGTGCCAGCAGTTACCAGACCTACACCGGGGAGCTGTTTTTT
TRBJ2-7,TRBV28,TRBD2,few,CASSLWGRGNYEQYF,TGTGCCAGCAGTTTATGGGGGCGGGGGAACTACGAGCAGTACTTC
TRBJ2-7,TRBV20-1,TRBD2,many,CSVQASGRFEQYF,TGCAGTGTTCAGGCAAGCGGGAGGTTCGAGCAGTACTTC
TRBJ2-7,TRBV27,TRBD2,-,CASSREGLAGSHEQYF,TGTGCCAGCTCCAGGGAGGGACTAGCGGGATCCCACGAGCAGTACTTC
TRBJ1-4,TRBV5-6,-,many,CASSGGTQRVNEKLFF,TGTGCCAGCAGCGGCGGGACACAGAGAGTAAATGAAAAACTGTTTTTT
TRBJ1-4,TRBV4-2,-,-,CASSQGPINDGKLFF,TGTGCCAGCAGCCAAGGCCCGATTAATGACGGAAAACTGTTTTTT
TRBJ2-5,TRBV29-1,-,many,CSAQLETQYF,TGCAGCGCCCAACTGGAGACCCAGTACTTC
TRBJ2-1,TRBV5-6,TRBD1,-,CASRPGTAYNEQFF,TGTGCCAGCCGGCCGGGGACAGCGTACAATGAGCAGTTCTTC
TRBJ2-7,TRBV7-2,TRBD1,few,CASSHEPGQGPYEQYF,TGTGCCAGCAGCCATGAGCCGGGACAGGGTCCCTACGAGCAGTACTTC
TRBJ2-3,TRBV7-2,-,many,CASSLFRGDTQYF,TGTGCCAGCAGCTTATTCCGAGGGGATACGCAGTATTTT
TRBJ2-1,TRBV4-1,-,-,CASSQPGQSPNGEQFF,TGCGCCAGCAGCCAGCCGGGCCAGAGCCCCAACGGTGAGCAGTTCTTC
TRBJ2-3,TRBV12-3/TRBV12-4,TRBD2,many,CASGLAGSTDTQYF,TGTGCCAGCGGGTTAGCGGGGAGCACAGATACGCAGTATTTT
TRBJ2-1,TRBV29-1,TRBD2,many,CSVRLAELYYNEQFF,TGCAGCGTTAGACTAGCGGAGCTTTACTACAATGAGCAGTTCTTC